This TCR beta chain was found in a study of cytomegalovirus exposure and HLA in healthy donors. General observations from the study: With DRB1 most and HLA-C fewest, TCR association rates differed between HLA loci in a later analysis. TRBV6-2, TRBV6-3 and some other V segments were excluded as indistinguishable. Highly shared sequence variants in one cluster were likely a sequencing artifact.

CDR1 is MRHNA, CDR2 SNTAGT, per germline. Trimming took off 0 bases at V and 5 bases at J, with 13 bases between the two ends. This CDR3 contains 15 residues. PCR was performed using 60 Vbeta and 13 Jbeta primers. Method: immunoSEQ multiplex PCR; TCRdb's copy keeps in-frame clones and lacks some. The sample includes fewer than 250,000 clones, 82% of them seen just once. As for this clone: Antigen unknown.

The V gene is TRBV6-4, the J gene TRBJ1-1; possible D gene TRBD1, 6 bases. Input material: PBMCs. The TCR was taken from a middle-aged man in good health and CMV-seropositive. CDR3 in DNA: TGTGCCAGCAGTGACTCTGGGAGGGGGAAGACTGAAGCTTTCTTT. Encoded protein: CASSDSGRGKTEAFF.